This entry lists 5 T cell receptor beta chains sequenced from one sample in a study of tumor-infiltrating lymphocytes in primary liver carcinoma. Bulk tissue was left unsorted, and RNA and DNA were co-extracted from about 20-30 mg of it. TCR beta cDNA was reverse-transcribed from roughly 520 ng of total RNA. The reaction used a constant-region primer and ProtoScript II reverse transcriptase. Investigators got TCR beta libraries out of three nested multiplex PCR rounds, done with slightly modified ARM-PCR. TRBV1-TRBV30 forward primers and a C-beta reverse primer were used in the first two PCR rounds, which each ran for about 10 cycles. In TCRdb, the multiplex PCR reads were re-called with MiXCR into one record per CDR3 protein. This table holds 100,000 to 150,000 distinct CDR3 sequences, under 65% found once. The specimen was liver tumor tissue from sampling region 3. Subset here: tumor region T3, left-lateral pole. The source is a woman in her sixties with primary liver carcinoma and hepatitis B virus infection.

Comment on this clonotype: The junction shows a germline mismatch at one end, possibly a read error. The genes are TRBV7-3 and TRBJ2-2; TRBD2 aligns across 12 bases. The germline V gene has CDR1 SGHTA and CDR2 FQGTGA. CDR3 length: 14 residues. In DNA, the CDR3 is TGTGTCAGCAGGCGGACTAGCGGGGTCGGGGAGCTGTTTTTT. Its protein is CVSRRTSGVGELFF.

This sequence joins TRBV29-1 and TRBJ2-6; no definite D call. The CDR3 is 15 amino acids. Trimming removed 3 bases at V and 0 bases at J, with 9 bases between. Germline V gives CDR1 SQVTM, CDR2 ANQGSEA. The CDR3 DNA follows: TGCAGCGTTGATCTAGGCGACTCTGGGGCCAACGTCCTGACTTTC. Amino acids: CSVDLGDSGANVLTF. Based on the CDR3 plus reference TRBV29-1 and TRBJ2-6, the full variable domain is SAVISQKPSRDICQRGTSLTIQCQVDSQVTMMFWYRQQPGQSLTLIATANQGSEATYESGFVIDKFPISRPNLTFSTLTVSNMSPEDSSIYLCSVDLGDSGANVLTFGAGSRLTVL.

As regards this clonotype: A much larger clone lies one base from this, so it may be a read error. The chain joins TRBV4-1 to TRBJ2-1, with D perhaps given as TRBD1 or TRBD2 (5 bases each). The CDR3 contains 16 residues. Germline CDR1 is MGHRA and CDR2 is YSYEKL. CDR3 amino acids: CASNQDSRGGYNEQFF. CDR3 coding DNA: TGCGCCAGCAACCAAGATAGTCGGGGCGGGTACAATGAGCAGTTCTTC.

Concerning this clonotype: Given the absence of the conserved phenylalanine or tryptophan at the CDR3 end, a read error is likely. The gene calls are TRBV7-9 and TRBJ2-5; 7 nucleotides line up with TRBD2. V lost 5 bases, J lost 4 bases, and 1 base stayed unmatched. The germline V gene encodes CDR1 SEHNR and CDR2 FQNEAQ (reference sequence). The CDR3 has 12 residues. CDR3 loop: CASSGLGETQYS. The CDR3 coding sequence is TGTGCCAGCAGCGGACTAGGAGAGACCCAGTACTCC.

This clonotype came up a few times. The chain is built from TRBV28 and TRBJ2-3; tentative D call: TRBD2 (5 bases). CDR1 and CDR2 (germline): MDHEN, SYDVKM. The CDR3 consists of 12 residues. Trimming pared 7 bases from V and 2 bases from J, leaving 7 bases between. The CDR3 is CASMEVTDTQYF. DNA of the CDR3: TGTGCCAGCATGGAGGTCACAGATACGCAGTATTTT.